This T cell receptor (beta chain) was identified in a study of blood T cell repertoires in COVID-19. In germline, CDR1 is MDHEN, CDR2 SYDVKM. The CDR3 runs to 12 residues. The V end was cut by 4 bases, the J end by 3 bases, with 6 bases between. Measured with immunoSEQ multiplex PCR; TCRdb has only the in-frame clones, and not every one. The repertoire includes about 190,000 clones, roughly 89% of them detected once, and approximately 0.62% sits in the top ten. The source is a man aged 50 or older with acute or convalescent COVID-19. What was sequenced was peripheral blood. The chain uses TRBV28 and TRBJ1-2; D ambiguous. The DNA for the CDR3 is TGTGCCAGCAGTTCGGCGGACTATGGCTACACCTTC. It encodes CASSSADYGYTF.